Listed here are 6 T cell receptor beta chains from one sample, sequenced in a study of shared clonotypes between healthy human individuals (dated by TCRdb to 2018 to 2021). Library preparation was by the immunoSEQ multiplex PCR assay. As stored in TCRdb, this immuneACCESS dataset retains in-frame rearrangements with V and J assigned. A fraction of the clones does not appear; measured against another copy, unresolved V genes explain less than half of the discrepancy, and the remainder lacks a known reason. For this sample there are about 2,100,000 clones; around 93% appear just once. In total, the top ten clones hold around 1.7% of the sample. For the CD8 naive samples, CD45RO-negative cells were positively selected for CCR7, yielding a CD45RA+CCR7+ population from which TemRA cells were excluded. Input material: naive CD8+ T cells from PBMCs. According to the study, the label for this sample's cell subset or site signals: CD45RA+CCR7+. The receptors were gathered from a man aged 18-30 years in good health. Some clones in this sample may be carry-over from other donors' samples.

The genes are TRBV29-1 and TRBJ2-5; D not certain. The V end lost 5 bases, the J end lost 5 bases, and 12 bases lay between the germline ends. The CDR3 runs to 12 residues. Germline CDR1 reads SQVTM; CDR2 reads ANQGSEA. CDR3: CSVPGYLETQYF. The CDR3 coding sequence is TGCAGCGTTCCGGGTTATCTGGAGACCCAGTACTTC.

The chain recombines TRBV30 with TRBJ2-5; 10 positions agree with TRBD2. Germline V gives CDR1 GTSNPN, CDR2 SVGIG (reference sequence). The CDR3 consists of 14 residues. Unmatched junction bases numbered 12, after V lost 5 bases and J lost 9 bases. The CDR3 loop is CAWGLAAGFFPQYF. CDR3 sequence (DNA): TGTGCCTGGGGACTAGCGGCAGGTTTTTTCCCCCAGTACTTC.

The chain couples TRBV11-2 to TRBJ2-1, with unresolved D. The germline V gene encodes CDR1 SGHAT and CDR2 FQNNGV. Trimming removed 1 base from V and 8 bases from J, with 9 bases in between. The length of the CDR3 is 13 residues. The CDR3 region has the DNA TGTGCCAGCAGCTTAGGGCTACGCGATGAGCAGTTCTTC. It specifies CASSLGLRDEQFF.

The V call is TRBV29-1, the J call TRBJ1-1; D perhaps matches TRBD1 (5 bases). Germline V gives CDR1 SQVTM, CDR2 ANQGSEA. Deletions cut 7 bases from V and 0 bases from J, with 9 bases between. CDR3 length equals 12 residues. For the CDR3, the DNA is TGCAGCGCCAGGGTGATGAACACTGAAGCTTTCTTT. Translation: CSARVMNTEAFF.

The chain has TRBV28 and TRBJ1-1, with 9 positions matching TRBD1. Germline V gene lookup returns CDR1 MDHEN and CDR2 SYDVKM. The CDR3 runs to 12 residues. The trim removed 6 bases at V and 11 bases at J, leaving 7 bases unmatched. The CDR3, as DNA: TGTGCCAGCAGCATAGACAGGGGGTCGGCTTTCTTT. This encodes CASSIDRGSAFF. Combining the CDR3 with reference TRBV28 and TRBJ1-1 gives the whole variable domain DVKVTQSSRYLVKRTGEKVFLECVQDMDHENMFWYRQDPGLGLRLIYFSYDVKMKEKGDIPEGYSVSREKKERFSLILESASTNQTSMYLCASSIDRGSAFFGQGTRLTVV.

The chain joins TRBV9 to TRBJ1-1; unclear D gene. The CDR3 is 16 amino acids. The V end was cut by 0 bases, the J end by 2 bases, with 14 bases between. Germline CDR1 reads SGDLS; CDR2 reads YYNGEE. The CDR3 reads CASSVDGRETNTEAFF. In nucleotides, the CDR3 is TGTGCCAGCAGCGTAGACGGGCGGGAGACCAACACTGAAGCTTTCTTT.